A single sample is the source of the 30 T cell receptor beta chains below, sequenced in a study of regulatory T cells in long-lasting Graves disease. Relying on iRepertoire HTBI primers and Arm-PCR of CDR3 regions, the team built TCR beta libraries. TCRdb reanalysed the multiplex PCR reads using MiXCR and keeps one entry per CDR3 protein. The top ten clones hold roughly a fifth of a sample with a few hundred thousand distinct CDR3 sequences, about 17% of them seen once. Time point indicated: newly diagnosed GD, antithyroid drugs for less than 3 months. PBMCs were the source of the RNA used for TCR sequencing. These data were also reused for a study on T cells in Graves' hyperthyroidism and ophthalmopathy.

The sample in question was peripheral blood mononuclear cells (PBMCs), obtained at new diagnosis, from a patient treated with antithyroid drugs. These receptors all stem from a young woman with Graves disease.

This clonotype was observed a few times. This chain connects TRBV2 to TRBJ2-2; 8 nucleotides agree with TRBD1. The CDR3 is made up of 16 amino acids. The V segment lost 3 bases and the J segment 0 bases; nucleotides outside the gene matches: 3. Germline V gene lookup returns CDR1 SNHLY and CDR2 FYNNEI. CDR3 DNA: TGTGCCAGCAGTGACAGGACAGGGCCGAACACCGGGGAGCTGTTTTTT. Translation: CASSDRTGPNTGELFF.

This clonotype was seen ten or more times. This rearrangement joins TRBV9 to TRBJ2-5, with 11 nucleotides matching TRBD2. The germline V gene encodes CDR1 SGDLS and CDR2 YYNGEE. The J segment lost 2 bases and the V segment lost 3 bases, leaving 6 bases of the junction unmatched. The CDR3 spans 16 residues. The CDR3 here is CASSATSGTLQETQYF. The CDR3 DNA is TGTGCCAGCAGCGCGACTAGCGGGACTCTACAAGAGACCCAGTACTTC.

This clonotype appeared many times. The genes are TRBV13 and TRBJ2-7; 10 bases are shared with TRBD2. Germline trimming cut 3 bases from V and 3 bases from J; bases unmatched to any gene: 2. CDR1 and CDR2 (germline): PRHDT, FYEKMQ (reference sequence). The CDR3 runs 14 residues. The CDR3 protein is CASSFLAGDYEQYF. The CDR3 DNA follows: TGTGCCAGCAGCTTTCTAGCGGGGGACTACGAGCAGTACTTC.

This clonotype occurred many times. V is TRBV6-4 and J is TRBJ2-2, with D possibly being TRBD1 (6 bases). V gave up 0 bases and J gave up 0 bases, with 8 bases separating them. CDR1 is MRHNA, CDR2 SNTAGT, per germline. The CDR3 runs 16 residues. In DNA, the CDR3 is TGTGCCAGCAGTGACTCAGGGACAACGAACACCGGGGAGCTGTTTTTT. It specifies CASSDSGTTNTGELFF.

This clonotype was counted many times. J is TRBJ1-2 and V is TRBV14; D gene uncertain. V shed 4 bases and J shed 5 bases, with 17 bases lying between them. CDR3 length: 15 residues. Looked up from germline, CDR1 is SGHDN and CDR2 is FVKESK. The CDR3 DNA reads as TGTGCCAGCAGCCCCCCGACGGCGATAGCGTATGGCTACACCTTC. It yields the protein CASSPPTAIAYGYTF.

This clonotype was observed many times. CDR3 amino acids: CASSVALLAGDNEQFF. The CDR3 DNA sequence: TGTGCCAGCAGCGTAGCTTTGCTAGCGGGAGATAATGAGCAGTTCTTC. This chain uses TRBV9 with TRBJ2-1, with 10 positions matching TRBD2. Germline CDR1 is SGDLS and CDR2 is YYNGEE. The CDR3 has 16 residues. Trimming at V came to 0 bases and at J to 7 bases, leaving 7 bases not matched to a gene. The entire variable domain, with the rest obtained from reference TRBV9 and TRBJ2-1, is as follows: DSGVTQTPKHLITATGQRVTLRCSPRSGDLSVYWYQQSLDQGLQFLIQYYNGEERAKGNILERFSAQQFPDLHSELNLSSLELGDSALYFCASSVALLAGDNEQFFGPGTRLTVL.

This clonotype was seen repeatedly, ten times or more. V gene TRBV2 combines with J gene TRBJ1-2, with 10 bases identical to TRBD1. Germline V lookup: CDR1 SNHLY, CDR2 FYNNEI. Germline trimming cut 6 bases from V and 7 bases from J; bases unmatched to any gene: 5. The CDR3 extends over 13 amino acids. The CDR3 reads CASRDRGNSGYTF. The CDR3 DNA follows: TGTGCCAGCAGGGACAGGGGGAATAGTGGCTACACCTTC.

This clonotype was recorded a few times. The gene calls are TRBV27 and TRBJ2-1; 7 bases align to TRBD2. This CDR3 region has 16 residues. Germline CDR1 reads MNHEY; CDR2 reads SMNVEV (reference sequence). With 5 bases clipped from V and 3 bases from J, the junction kept 10 bases outside the gene matches. CDR3 sequence (DNA): TGTGCCAGCAGTCCCCCCAGGGCGGGAGTCTACAATGAGCAGTTCTTC. Translating it yields CASSPPRAGVYNEQFF.

This clonotype was recorded many times. The chain is built from TRBV2 and TRBJ2-1; 12 nucleotides line up with TRBD2. V gave up 2 bases and J gave up 11 bases; unmatched junction bases: 7. The CDR3 consists of 15 residues. Germline loops: CDR1 SNHLY, CDR2 FYNNEI. CDR3 region: CASSETSGRTSKQFF. In nucleotides, the CDR3 is TGTGCCAGCAGTGAAACTAGCGGGAGGACCTCCAAGCAGTTCTTC.

This clonotype was seen repeatedly, ten times or more. This sequence joins TRBV2 and TRBJ1-2; D might be TRBD1 (5 bases). The germline gives CDR1 SNHLY, CDR2 FYNNEI. The CDR3 contains 12 residues. V was pared by 3 bases and J by 3 bases, with 5 bases between. The CDR3 sequence: CASSETDYGYTF. The CDR3 region has the DNA TGTGCCAGCAGTGAGACAGACTATGGCTACACCTTC.

This clonotype came up many times. The chain joins TRBV6-1 to TRBJ1-2; D ambiguous. Germline V gene sequence: CDR1 MNHNS, CDR2 SASEGT. The CDR3 totals 11 residues. V gave up 6 bases and J gave up 8 bases, with 10 bases separating them. For the CDR3, the DNA is TGTGCCAGCAGATCTTCGGTGGGCTACACCTTC. As protein: CASRSSVGYTF.

This clonotype was seen repeatedly, ten times or more. The CDR3 nucleotides are TGTGCCAGCAGTTCCGAAAAGCGGGAGGATACCGGGGAGCTGTTTTTT. Its protein is CASSSEKREDTGELFF. The chain combines TRBV6-5 with TRBJ2-2, with 9 positions matching TRBD2. Germline values: CDR1 MNHEY, CDR2 SVGAGI. The CDR3 has 16 residues. The V and J ends lost 4 bases and 5 bases, in that order; junction bases with no gene match: 8.

As concerns this clonotype: This may arise from a read error, as a much more abundant clone is one base away. This chain joins TRBV6-5 and TRBJ1-1; possible D gene TRBD1, 5 bases. The germline V and J ends were trimmed by 4 bases and 3 bases, with 15 bases remaining between them. The CDR3 is 15 amino acids. Germline CDR1 is MNHEY and CDR2 is SVGAGI. The CDR3 loop reads CASSSPPGRDTEAFF. In DNA form, the CDR3 reads TGTGCCAGCAGTTCCCCTCCAGGGCGGGACACTGAAGCTTTCTTT.

This clonotype has ten or more counts. The CDR3 nucleotides are TGCAGCGTTTCTCAGGACAATGAGCAGTTCTTC. Protein: CSVSQDNEQFF. The rearrangement links TRBV29-1 to TRBJ2-1; D remains unclear. Per germline, CDR1 SQVTM and CDR2 ANQGSEA. The CDR3 consists of 11 residues. V was clipped by 5 bases and J by 5 bases, with 7 bases between them.

The chain carries TRBV6-1 and TRBJ1-2; the D gene is possibly TRBD1 (5 bases). V gave up 9 bases and J gave up 4 bases, with 15 bases separating them. Germline V CDR1 and CDR2: MNHNS, SASEGT. The CDR3 length is 13 residues. Here the CDR3 DNA reads TGTGCCAGTACGATCGGGCAGGGCTATGGCTACACCTTC. Protein sequence: CASTIGQGYGYTF.

In this sample, this clonotype turned up many times. V is TRBV30 and J is TRBJ1-4; possibly TRBD1 for D (6 bases). Germline CDR1 reads GTSNPN; CDR2 reads SVGIG (reference sequence). Between the trimmed V and J ends, which lost 3 bases and 5 bases, there was a span of 10 bases. The length of the CDR3 is 13 residues. The CDR3 region has the DNA TGTGCCTGGAGGGACAGAAGAAATGAAAAACTGTTTTTT. Encoded protein: CAWRDRRNEKLFF.

This clonotype has a count of ten or more. This sequence joins TRBV3-1 and TRBJ1-6, with D unresolved. Looked up from germline, CDR1 is LGHDT and CDR2 is YNNKEL (reference sequence). The CDR3 length is 14 residues. Trimming removed 3 bases from V and 5 bases from J, with 8 bases in between. The CDR3 region has the DNA TGTGCCAGCAGCCAGGGCGGTAATAATTCACCCCTCCACTTT. This encodes CASSQGGNNSPLHF.

V usage is TRBV6-1 and J usage is TRBJ1-3; TRBD1 agrees at 8 bases. The junction had 8 bases not matched to a gene; V was cut back by 5 bases and J by 8 bases. In germline, CDR1 is MNHNS, CDR2 SASEGT. The CDR3 is 14 amino acids. This CDR3 is CASSQGAPGDTIYF. DNA for the CDR3: TGTGCCAGCAGTCAGGGGGCACCCGGAGACACCATATATTTT.

There are many counts of this clonotype. The DNA of the CDR3 is TGTGCCAGCAGCCATTATGGGTACAATGAGCAGTTCTTC. It translates to CASSHYGYNEQFF. The chain carries TRBV7-8 and TRBJ2-1; no clear D gene. The V end lost 5 bases, the J end lost 4 bases, and 9 bases lay between the germline ends. Germline CDR1 and CDR2: SGHVS and FQNEAQ. CDR3 size: 13 residues. The full variable domain, with the rest looked up from reference TRBV7-8 and TRBJ2-1, is GAGVSQSPRYKVAKRGQDVALRCDPISGHVSLFWYQQALGQGPEFLTYFQNEAQLDKSGLPSDRFFAERPEGSVSTLKIQRTQQEDSAVYLCASSHYGYNEQFFGPGTRLTVL.

This clonotype was found many times. The CDR3 protein is CSARAGRANTEAFF. Here the CDR3 DNA reads TGCAGTGCTAGAGCAGGTAGGGCGAACACTGAAGCTTTCTTT. The chain carries TRBV20-1 and TRBJ1-1; D unclear. The V end lost 1 base, the J end lost 1 base, and 10 bases lay between the germline ends. The CDR3 sequence is 14 residues long. Germline values: CDR1 DFQATT, CDR2 SNEGSKA (reference sequence).

This clonotype was counted ten times or more. This sequence joins TRBV20-1 and TRBJ2-2, with a weak D call TRBD1 (6 bases). This CDR3 is built from 13 residues. V lost 6 bases, J lost 3 bases, and 11 bases lay in between. Germline CDR1 is DFQATT and CDR2 is SNEGSKA (reference sequence). The CDR3 nucleotides read TGCAGTGCGCACAGGGAAGACACCGGGGAGCTGTTTTTT. It is translated as CSAHREDTGELFF.

This clonotype was found many times. The V and J genes are TRBV6-2 or TRBV6-3 and TRBJ2-3; D remains ambiguous. This CDR3 has 16 amino acids. Germline loops: CDR1 MNHEY, CDR2 SVGEGT. The V end lost 7 bases, the J end lost 1 base, and 18 bases lay between the germline ends. CDR3 in DNA: TGTGCCAGCAAGTCCGTCTCCCCGACTGGCACAGATACGCAGTATTTT. This gives the protein CASKSVSPTGTDTQYF.

Points on this clonotype: This likely traces to a read error, being one base from a far larger clone. This rearrangement joins TRBV5-1 to TRBJ2-5, with D perhaps TRBD2 (6 bases). The V end was cut by 4 bases, the J end by 11 bases, with 24 bases between. From germline, CDR1 is SGHRS and CDR2 YFSETQ. The CDR3 is 15 amino acids. CDR3 nucleotide sequence: TGCGCCAGCAGCCTACGGTTCGGGAGCCGGAATGAGCAGTACTTC. Protein sequence: CASSLRFGSRNEQYF.

This clonotype was seen ten or more times. The chain combines TRBV7-8 with TRBJ2-5, with a tentative D call TRBD2 (6 bases). Germline V CDR1 and CDR2: SGHVS, FQNEAQ. V dropped 3 bases and J dropped 2 bases, with 16 bases sitting between them. This CDR3 comprises 16 residues. Here the CDR3 DNA reads TGTGCCAGCAGCTTCGGGCTAGCGCTGGGGCAAGAGACCCAGTACTTC. Translated, it gives CASSFGLALGQETQYF.

This clonotype was detected ten times or more. The J gene is TRBJ2-3, the V gene TRBV30; TRBD2 matches at 8 bases. This CDR3 has 16 amino acids. V gave up 3 bases and J gave up 6 bases; unmatched junction bases: 14. CDR1 is GTSNPN, CDR2 SVGIG, per germline (reference sequence). The CDR3 sequence is CAWSAARTSLPDTQYF. The CDR3 DNA is TGTGCCTGGAGCGCGGCCAGGACTAGCCTGCCGGATACGCAGTATTTT.

This clonotype was observed many times. The chain uses TRBV6-1 and TRBJ2-3, with 11 positions matching TRBD2. The CDR3 contains 15 residues. Per the germline V gene, CDR1 is MNHNS and CDR2 is SASEGT. V dropped 8 bases and J dropped 4; count of bases not matched to a gene: 8. CDR3 DNA: TGTGCCAGCTCAGTGGTAGCGGGAGGGGCAGATACGCAGTATTTT. It encodes CASSVVAGGADTQYF.

This clonotype showed up just a few times. V and J are TRBV20-1 and TRBJ2-1, with 13 bases aligning to TRBD2. V lost 4 bases to trimming and J lost 2 bases; unmatched junction nucleotides: 11. CDR1 is DFQATT and CDR2 is SNEGSKA in the germline V gene (reference sequence). This CDR3 contains 18 residues. The CDR3 DNA reads as TGCAGTGCTAACGTCCCGGGACTAGCGGGACTAACCTACAATGAGCAGTTCTTC. This encodes CSANVPGLAGLTYNEQFF.

This clonotype showed up many times. This chain links TRBV2 with TRBJ1-5; perhaps TRBD1 as D (6 bases). Trimming took off 6 bases at V and 6 bases at J, with 15 bases between the two ends. Germline V gene data show CDR1 as SNHLY and CDR2 as FYNNEI. This CDR3 has 14 amino acids. The CDR3 DNA is TGTGCCAGCAGGGCAGGGGTATTCGGTCAGCCCCAGCATTTT. Translating gives CASRAGVFGQPQHF.

This clonotype has a single count. A much larger clone is a single base away; this may be a read error. The CDR3 coding sequence is TGTGCCACCAGCAGCTACGGGGACAGGAACACTGAAGCTTTCTTT. Its translation is CATSSYGDRNTEAFF. J is TRBJ1-1 and V is TRBV15; 7 bases are a match to TRBD1. CDR1 and CDR2 from the germline V gene are LNHNV and YYDKDF (reference sequence). V dropped 3 bases and J dropped 1; count of bases not matched to a gene: 5. The CDR3 loop spans 15 amino acids.

A word on this clonotype: A clone one base away is much larger, so this may be a read error. This rearrangement joins TRBV5-1 to TRBJ2-5, with TRBD2 matching over 8 bases. Germline CDR1 SGHRS, CDR2 YFSETQ. The CDR3 has 16 residues. The DNA of the CDR3 is TGCGCCAGCAGCTGGGGGACGCGGGGGGACCAAGAGGCCCAGTACTTC. Encoded protein: CASSWGTRGDQEAQYF.